These 10 T cell receptor beta chains share one sample of origin, sequenced in a study of chemoradiotherapy in HPV16-positive cancers. Assay: immunoSEQ multiplex PCR; the TCRdb copy retains only in-frame clones and omits some. The data show about 32,000 clones, with approximately 88% seen just once and roughly 4.9% held by the top ten. Here the sequenced sample was blood, taken from a patient who underwent chemoradiotherapy. The receptors derive from a human donor with HPV-associated anogenital cancer.

The chain carries TRBV27 and TRBJ2-5; D is unresolved. The V gene's germline CDR1 is MNHEY and CDR2 SMNVEV (reference sequence). The V gene lost 4 bases and the J gene lost 6 bases, with 15 bases spanning the gap. The CDR3 covers 14 residues. CDR3 DNA sequence: TGTGCCAGCAGTTCTATGCAAGGAGTCCAGACCCAGTACTTC. Protein product: CASSSMQGVQTQYF.

V is TRBV27 and J is TRBJ1-5; 9 bases align to TRBD1. Germline CDR1 and CDR2: MNHEY and SMNVEV (reference sequence). CDR3 length: 15 residues. V trimming: 0 bases; J trimming: 5 bases; junction bases outside the gene matches: 2. CDR3 coding DNA: TGTGCCAGCAGTTTATCTGGGACAGGGTATCAGCCCCAGCATTTT. Its protein product is CASSLSGTGYQPQHF.

The J gene is TRBJ2-7, the V gene TRBV7-9, with D hard to call. Trimming shortened V by 5 bases and J by 1 base, and 15 bases separated the two germline ends. The CDR3 is made up of 15 amino acids. Germline assignment: CDR1 SEHNR and CDR2 FQNEAQ (reference sequence). The CDR3 nucleotides read TGTGCCAGCAGCCAAAGTCGGCAGGCGTCCTACGAGCAGTACTTC. Protein product: CASSQSRQASYEQYF.

V is TRBV5-1 and J is TRBJ1-1, with D possibly matching TRBD1 (5 bases). This CDR3 region has 15 residues. Looked up from germline, CDR1 is SGHRS and CDR2 is YFSETQ. The V end was cut by 1 base, the J end by 1 base, with 11 bases between. CDR3 sequence (DNA): TGCGCCAGCAGCTTGCAGGGAGGGTCGAACACTGAAGCTTTCTTT. Encoded protein: CASSLQGGSNTEAFF.

This chain links TRBV5-1 with TRBJ1-1; TRBD1 is a possible D gene (6 bases). CDR1 SGHRS and CDR2 YFSETQ come from the germline V gene. This CDR3 spans 13 amino acids. V gave up 7 bases and J gave up 3 bases, with 13 bases separating them. In DNA, the CDR3 is TGCGCCAGCCGTTCTGCAGGGGACACTGAAGCTTTCTTT. This codes for CASRSAGDTEAFF.

This clone was seen only a few times. This chain joins TRBV6-1 and TRBJ2-2; a possible D gene is TRBD1 (6 bases). Trimming removed 1 base from V and 3 bases from J, with 9 bases in between. Looked up from germline, CDR1 is MNHNS and CDR2 is SASEGT. The CDR3 spans 15 residues. The CDR3 DNA sequence: TGTGCCAGCAGTGAAGAGCCAGGGGACACCGGGGAGCTGTTTTTT. It translates to CASSEEPGDTGELFF.

This chain joins TRBV2 and TRBJ1-5, with a possible D match to TRBD1 (6 bases). This CDR3 region has 15 residues. CDR1 is SNHLY, CDR2 FYNNEI, per germline. V was cut by 7 bases and J by 2 bases, with 15 bases left in between. This CDR3 reads CASNEQGVGNQPQHF. The CDR3 DNA is TGTGCCAGCAACGAACAGGGTGTGGGCAATCAGCCCCAGCATTTT.

This clone was seen a few times. The rearrangement uses TRBV6-1 and TRBJ1-2, with 8 bases aligning to TRBD1. Germline V CDR1 and CDR2: MNHNS, SASEGT. Trimming removed 2 bases from V and 4 bases from J; junction bases left unmatched: 3. The CDR3 is made up of 14 amino acids. The DNA for the CDR3 is TGTGCCAGCAGTGAATCGGACAGGGCCTATGGCTACACCTTC. Translating it yields CASSESDRAYGYTF.

V gene TRBV27 combines with J gene TRBJ1-5; no clear D gene. Trimming left V 4 bases short and J 2 bases short, with 18 bases between. This CDR3 region has 17 residues. CDR1 is MNHEY, CDR2 SMNVEV, per germline (reference sequence). The CDR3 loop reads CASSSISGRVGNQPQHF. In DNA, the CDR3 is TGTGCCAGCAGTTCCATTTCGGGAAGGGTTGGCAATCAGCCCCAGCATTTT.

The chain links TRBV27 to TRBJ2-1; 8 bases line up with TRBD2. This CDR3 has 18 amino acids. CDR1 is MNHEY, CDR2 SMNVEV, per germline (reference sequence). Losses at the gene ends were 4 bases for V and 4 bases for J; bases not matched to a gene: 15. The CDR3 coding sequence is TGTGCCAGCAGTTCTGTAAGAGGGACTAGTGACCGGTACAATGAGCAGTTCTTC. Protein product: CASSSVRGTSDRYNEQFF.